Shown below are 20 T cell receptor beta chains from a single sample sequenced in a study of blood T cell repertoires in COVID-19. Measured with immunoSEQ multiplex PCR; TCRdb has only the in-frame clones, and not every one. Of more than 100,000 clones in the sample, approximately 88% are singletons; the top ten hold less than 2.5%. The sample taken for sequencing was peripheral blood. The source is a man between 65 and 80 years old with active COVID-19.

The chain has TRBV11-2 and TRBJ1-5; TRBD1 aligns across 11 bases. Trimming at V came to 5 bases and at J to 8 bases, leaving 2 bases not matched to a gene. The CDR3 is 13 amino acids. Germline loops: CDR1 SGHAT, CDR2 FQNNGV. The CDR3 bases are TGTGCCAGCAGCCGGGACAGGGGGGAGCCCCAGCATTTT. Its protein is CASSRDRGEPQHF. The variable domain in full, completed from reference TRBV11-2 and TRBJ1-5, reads EAGVAQSPRYKIIEKRQSVAFWCNPISGHATLYWYQQILGQGPKLLIQFQNNGVVDDSQLPKDRFSAERLKGVDSTLKIQPAKLEDSAVYLCASSRDRGEPQHFGDGTRLSIL.

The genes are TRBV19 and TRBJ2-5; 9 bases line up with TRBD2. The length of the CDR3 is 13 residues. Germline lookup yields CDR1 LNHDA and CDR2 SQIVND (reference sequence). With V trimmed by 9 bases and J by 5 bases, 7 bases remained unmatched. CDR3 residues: CASRNSGSETQYF. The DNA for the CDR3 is TGTGCCAGCCGGAATAGCGGGAGCGAGACCCAGTACTTC. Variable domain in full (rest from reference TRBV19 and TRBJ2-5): DGGITQSPKYLFRKEGQNVTLSCEQNLNHDAMYWYRQDPGQGLRLIYYSQIVNDFQKGDIAEGYSVSREKKESFPLTVTSAQKNPTAFYLCASRNSGSETQYFGPGTRLLVL.

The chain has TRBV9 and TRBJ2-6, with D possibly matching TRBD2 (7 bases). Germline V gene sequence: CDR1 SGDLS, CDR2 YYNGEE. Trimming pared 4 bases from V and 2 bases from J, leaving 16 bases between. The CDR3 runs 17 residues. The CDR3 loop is CASSLGGATAGANVLTF. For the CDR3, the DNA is TGTGCCAGCAGCCTGGGGGGGGCGACAGCTGGGGCCAACGTCCTGACTTTC.

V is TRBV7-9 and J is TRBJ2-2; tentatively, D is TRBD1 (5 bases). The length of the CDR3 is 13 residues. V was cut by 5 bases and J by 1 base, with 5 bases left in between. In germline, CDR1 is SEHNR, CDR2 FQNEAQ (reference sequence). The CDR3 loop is CASSQGNTGELFF. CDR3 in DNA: TGTGCCAGCAGCCAGGGGAACACCGGGGAGCTGTTTTTT.

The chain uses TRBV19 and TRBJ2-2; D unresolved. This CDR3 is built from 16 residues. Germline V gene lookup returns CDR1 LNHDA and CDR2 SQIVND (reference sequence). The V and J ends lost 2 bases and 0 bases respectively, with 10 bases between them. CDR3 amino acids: CASSISAGTNTGELFF. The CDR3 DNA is TGTGCCAGTAGTATATCGGCAGGCACGAACACCGGGGAGCTGTTTTTT.

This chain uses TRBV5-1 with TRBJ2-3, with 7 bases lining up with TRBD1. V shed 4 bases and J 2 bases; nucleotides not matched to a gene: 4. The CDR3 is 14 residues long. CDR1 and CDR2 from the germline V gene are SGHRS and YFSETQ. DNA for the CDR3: TGCGCCAGCAGCCCTGGGACAGCCACAGATACGCAGTATTTT. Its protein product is CASSPGTATDTQYF.

CDR3 sequence (DNA): TGTGCCATCAGTGAGGGACAGGGGTTCGGTCAGCCCCAGCATTTT. It encodes CAISEGQGFGQPQHF. The J gene is TRBJ1-5, the V gene TRBV10-3; 9 bases agree with TRBD1. V trimming: 2 bases; J trimming: 6 bases; junction bases outside the gene matches: 5. This CDR3 is built from 15 residues. The germline V gene has CDR1 ENHRY and CDR2 SYGVKD.

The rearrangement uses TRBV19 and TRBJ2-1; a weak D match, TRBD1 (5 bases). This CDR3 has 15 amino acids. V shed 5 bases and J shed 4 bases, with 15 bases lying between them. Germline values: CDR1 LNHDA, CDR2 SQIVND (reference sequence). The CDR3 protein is CASSPQGSIYNEQFF. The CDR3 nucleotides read TGTGCCAGTAGTCCCCAGGGATCCATATACAATGAGCAGTTCTTC.

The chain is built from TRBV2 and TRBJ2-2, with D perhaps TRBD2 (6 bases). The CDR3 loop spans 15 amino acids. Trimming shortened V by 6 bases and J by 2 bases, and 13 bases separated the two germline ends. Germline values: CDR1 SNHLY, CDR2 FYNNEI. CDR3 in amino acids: CASSRGTSNTGELFF. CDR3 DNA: TGTGCCAGCAGCCGTGGGACTTCCAACACCGGGGAGCTGTTTTTT.

Written as DNA, the CDR3 is TGTGCCAGCACCTTCACCGCCGGGGGGCTAAAGGGAGAGCAGTTCTTC. Residues: CASTFTAGGLKGEQFF. The V and J genes are TRBV7-9 and TRBJ2-1, with D maybe TRBD2 (7 bases). Germline CDR1 SEHNR, CDR2 FQNEAQ (reference sequence). V lost 7 bases, J lost 10 bases, and 26 bases lay in between. The CDR3 contains 16 residues.

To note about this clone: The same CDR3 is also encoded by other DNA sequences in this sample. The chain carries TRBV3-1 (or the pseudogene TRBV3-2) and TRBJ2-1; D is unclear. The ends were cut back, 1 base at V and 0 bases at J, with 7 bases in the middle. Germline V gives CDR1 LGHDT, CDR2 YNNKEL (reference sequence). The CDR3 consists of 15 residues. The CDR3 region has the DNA TGTGCCAGCAGCCAAGGGGCAGGCTCCTACAATGAGCAGTTCTTC. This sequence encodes CASSQGAGSYNEQFF.

CDR3 in DNA: TGTGCCACCAGTGGTCCCGGACAGGTCGCAGATACGCAGTATTTT. This gives the protein CATSGPGQVADTQYF. This chain connects TRBV24-1 to TRBJ2-3; TRBD1 aligns across 7 bases. J gave up 4 bases and V 5 bases, and 8 bases lay outside the gene matches. The germline V gene encodes CDR1 KGHDR and CDR2 SFDVKD. CDR3 length: 15 residues.

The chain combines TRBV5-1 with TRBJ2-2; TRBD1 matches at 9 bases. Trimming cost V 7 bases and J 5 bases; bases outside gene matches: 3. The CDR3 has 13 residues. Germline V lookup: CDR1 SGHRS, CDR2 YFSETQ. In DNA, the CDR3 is TGCGCCAGCGGGACAGGGTTAACCGGGGAGCTGTTTTTT. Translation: CASGTGLTGELFF.

This CDR3 reads CASSPKGLAVSYEQYF. In nucleotides, the CDR3 is TGTGCCAGCTCACCGAAAGGACTAGCGGTCTCCTACGAGCAGTACTTC. V and J are TRBV18 and TRBJ2-7; 10 bases map to TRBD2. This CDR3 is 16 amino acids long. The V gene's germline CDR1 is KGHSH and CDR2 LQKENI. With V trimmed by 3 bases and J by 0 bases, 5 bases remained unmatched.

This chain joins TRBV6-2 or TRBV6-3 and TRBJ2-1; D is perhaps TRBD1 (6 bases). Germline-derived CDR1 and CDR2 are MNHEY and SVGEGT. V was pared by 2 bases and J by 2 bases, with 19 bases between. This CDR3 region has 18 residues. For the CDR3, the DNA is TGTGCCAGCAGTTACCTCCGGAAACAGGGCCTAACCTACAATGAGCAGTTCTTC. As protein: CASSYLRKQGLTYNEQFF.

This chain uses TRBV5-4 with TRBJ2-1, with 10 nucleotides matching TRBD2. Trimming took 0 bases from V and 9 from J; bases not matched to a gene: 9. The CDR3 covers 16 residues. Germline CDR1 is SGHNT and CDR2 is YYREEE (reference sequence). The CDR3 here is CASSLASAGGPSEQFF. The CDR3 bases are TGTGCCAGCAGCTTGGCCTCAGCGGGAGGGCCCAGTGAGCAGTTCTTC.

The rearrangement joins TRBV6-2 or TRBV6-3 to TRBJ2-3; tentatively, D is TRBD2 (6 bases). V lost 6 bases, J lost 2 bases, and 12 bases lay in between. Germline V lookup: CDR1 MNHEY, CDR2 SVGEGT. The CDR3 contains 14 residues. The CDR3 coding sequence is TGTGCCAGCAGCCGGACTACCACCACAGATACGCAGTATTTT. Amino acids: CASSRTTTTDTQYF.

The CDR3 DNA reads TGCGCCAGCAGCTCAACAGGGAGCTATGGCTACACCTTC. Translation: CASSSTGSYGYTF. The V call is TRBV5-1, the J call TRBJ1-2; possibly TRBD1 for D (6 bases). The CDR3 sequence is 13 residues long. Trimming shortened V by 3 bases and J by 4 bases, and 10 bases separated the two germline ends. Germline CDR1 SGHRS, CDR2 YFSETQ.

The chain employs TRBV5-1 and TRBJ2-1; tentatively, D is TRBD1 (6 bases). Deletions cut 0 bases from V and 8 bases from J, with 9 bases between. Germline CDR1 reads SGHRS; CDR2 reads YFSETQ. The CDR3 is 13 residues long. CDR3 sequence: CASSLGTGHEQFF. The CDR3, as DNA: TGCGCCAGCAGCTTGGGTACAGGGCATGAGCAGTTCTTC.

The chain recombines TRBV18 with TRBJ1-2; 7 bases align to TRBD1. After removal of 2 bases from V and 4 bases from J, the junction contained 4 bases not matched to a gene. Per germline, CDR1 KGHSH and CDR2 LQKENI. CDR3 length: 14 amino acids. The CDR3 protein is CASSPTWDSYGYTF. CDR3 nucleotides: TGTGCCAGCTCACCAACCTGGGACAGCTATGGCTACACCTTC.